The rows below give T cell receptor beta chains drawn from one sample of a study of cytomegalovirus exposure and HLA in healthy donors. Sequencing was performed with immunoSEQ multiplex PCR; in TCRdb, only in-frame clones are kept and a portion is missing. The table records under 45,000 clones, 80% of them present only once. Source material: PBMCs. The origin of the receptors is a male donor in good health and CMV-seronegative. The CDR3 runs from the conserved cysteine through the conserved F or W. Each record gives: CDR3 DNA, CDR3 protein, D gene, clone size, J gene, V gene, CDR3 length. A D gene is named only where the DNA matches it firmly. Not all rows give a size; the values are once, few, many and, for expanded clones, a class.

TGTGCCAGCAGGAAACCAACAGGGAACACTGAAGCTTTCTTT | CASRKPTGNTEAFF | NA | NA | TRBJ1-1 | TRBV6-5 | 14
TGTGCCAGCAGGCGCCGAGAGCAGCCCCAGCATTTT | CASRRREQPQHF | NA | NA | TRBJ1-5 | TRBV28 | 12
TGTGCCAGCAGCCAAGAGGGGACAGGGGGCACTGAAGCTTTCTTT | CASSQEGTGGTEAFF | TRBD1 | NA | TRBJ1-1 | TRBV4-2 | 15
TGCGCCAGCAGCCAAGGTTCACAGGGCCATCAGCCCCAGCATTTT | CASSQGSQGHQPQHF | NA | few | TRBJ1-5 | TRBV4-1 | 15
TGTGCCAGCAACTTGCGGCTAGCGGATACAATGCAGCAGTTCTTC | CASNLRLADTMQQFF | TRBD2 | NA | TRBJ2-1 | TRBV5-5 | 15
TGTGCCAGCAGCCCCCTGCAGGCAGGGGGCACAGATACGCAGTATTTT | CASSPLQAGGTDTQYF | NA | NA | TRBJ2-3 | TRBV11-2 | 16
TGTGCCAGCAGTGAATTAGGGGTCGGGAACACTGAAGCTTTCTTT | CASSELGVGNTEAFF | NA | NA | TRBJ1-1 | TRBV6-1 | 15
TGTGCCAGCAGGCCGGGACAGGGGGCTTCACCCCTCCACTTT | CASRPGQGASPLHF | TRBD1 | NA | TRBJ1-6 | TRBV6-5 | 14
TGTGCCAGCAGTTACTCGGACAGGGTTAGTTATGGCTACACCTTC | CASSYSDRVSYGYTF | TRBD1 | NA | TRBJ1-2 | TRBV6-5 | 15
TGTGCCAGCAGCTTAAGCGGGAGCGGCACAGATACGCAGTATTTT | CASSLSGSGTDTQYF | TRBD2 | NA | TRBJ2-3 | TRBV9 | 15
TGCGCCAGCAGCCAAGATACAGGCATGTACACTGAAGCTTTCTTT | CASSQDTGMYTEAFF | NA | NA | TRBJ1-1 | TRBV4-1 | 15
TGCAGCGCCGAGGGGACAGGGGGCTTCAATGAGCAGTTCTTC | CSAEGTGGFNEQFF | TRBD1 | NA | TRBJ2-1 | TRBV29-1 | 14
TGTGCCAGCAGCTTCCGGACAGGGGGCGCGATGAGTGAGCAGTTCTTC | CASSFRTGGAMSEQFF | TRBD1 | NA | TRBJ2-1 | TRBV5-4 | 16
TGTGCCAGCAGGCGAGCCAGGGGACGCAGTTATAGCAATCAGCCCCAGCATTTT | CASRRARGRSYSNQPQHF | NA | NA | TRBJ1-5 | TRBV28 | 18
TGTGCCTGGAGTGATGGGGCGAGTCAGCCCCAGCATTTT | CAWSDGASQPQHF | NA | few | TRBJ1-5 | TRBV30 | 13
TGTGCCATCAGTGAGTCGTTTGGGGACAGGGGGAATGAAGCTTTCTTT | CAISESFGDRGNEAFF | TRBD1 | NA | TRBJ1-1 | TRBV10-3 | 16
TGTGCCTGGCAGGGGAGAGCTAACTATGGCTACACCTTC | CAWQGRANYGYTF | NA | NA | TRBJ1-2 | TRBV30 | 13
TGCGCCAGCAGCCAAGTTCGTATGGCGGGCAGGGGGTACACTGAAGCTTTCTTT | CASSQVRMAGRGYTEAFF | TRBD1 | NA | TRBJ1-1 | TRBV4-1 | 18
TGTGCCAGCAGCTTGCGGACAGGGTGGGCCAAAAACATTCAGTACTTC | CASSLRTGWAKNIQYF | TRBD1 | NA | TRBJ2-4 | TRBV5-4 | 16
TGTGCCAGCAGTTTGTCCGGGGGCTACGAGCAGTACTTC | CASSLSGGYEQYF | NA | few | TRBJ2-7 | TRBV27 | 13
TGTGCCAGCAGCGTCGGCCGGGACAGGGGGAACACTGAAGCTTTCTTT | CASSVGRDRGNTEAFF | TRBD1 | NA | TRBJ1-1 | TRBV5-4 | 16
TGTGCCAGCAGCCAAGGGGGCACTGAGCAGTTCTTC | CASSQGGTEQFF | TRBD1 | NA | TRBJ2-1 | TRBV9 | 12
TGTGCCAGCAGCTCCGGGACTGGAGGGGGCTACACCTTC | CASSSGTGGGYTF | NA | NA | TRBJ1-2 | TRBV7-3 | 13
TGTGCCACCAGCAGTGCGGCCCCCTTCGAGCAGTACTTC | CATSSAAPFEQYF | NA | NA | TRBJ2-7 | TRBV15 | 13
TGTGCCTGGAGTGTACGGCGGGGGAATGAAGCTTTCTTT | CAWSVRRGNEAFF | NA | once | TRBJ1-1 | TRBV30 | 13
TGCGCCAGCAGCTTGGGGCAGGGGGCTGGCTACACCTTC | CASSLGQGAGYTF | TRBD1 | NA | TRBJ1-2 | TRBV5-1 | 13
TGTGCCAGCAGGGGCAGGTTTGACTACAATGAGCAGTTCTTC | CASRGRFDYNEQFF | NA | few | TRBJ2-1 | TRBV6-1 | 14
TGCGCCAGCAGCCAAGATTGGACTAGCGGGTGGAACTACGAGCAGTACTTC | CASSQDWTSGWNYEQYF | TRBD2 | NA | TRBJ2-7 | TRBV4-3 | 17
TGTGCCAGCAGTTCGGGACAGGGGGCCACAGATACGCAGTATTTT | CASSSGQGATDTQYF | TRBD1 | NA | TRBJ2-3 | TRBV28 | 15
TGTGCCAGCAGTTACAGGGGGAGAGATAAGGCTTTCTTT | CASSYRGRDKAFF | NA | NA | TRBJ1-1 | TRBV6-5 | 13
TGTGCCACCCGACACCGGGAACCCTCCTCTGGGGCCAACGTCCTGACTTTC | CATRHREPSSGANVLTF | NA | NA | TRBJ2-6 | TRBV19 | 17
TGCGCCAGCAGGGAGACATACGAGCAGTACTTC | CASRETYEQYF | NA | NA | TRBJ2-7 | TRBV10-2 | 11
TGCGCCAGCAGCCAAAAAGCGGGGGGGCTCGGAGATACGCAGTATTTT | CASSQKAGGLGDTQYF | TRBD2 | NA | TRBJ2-3 | TRBV5-1 | 16